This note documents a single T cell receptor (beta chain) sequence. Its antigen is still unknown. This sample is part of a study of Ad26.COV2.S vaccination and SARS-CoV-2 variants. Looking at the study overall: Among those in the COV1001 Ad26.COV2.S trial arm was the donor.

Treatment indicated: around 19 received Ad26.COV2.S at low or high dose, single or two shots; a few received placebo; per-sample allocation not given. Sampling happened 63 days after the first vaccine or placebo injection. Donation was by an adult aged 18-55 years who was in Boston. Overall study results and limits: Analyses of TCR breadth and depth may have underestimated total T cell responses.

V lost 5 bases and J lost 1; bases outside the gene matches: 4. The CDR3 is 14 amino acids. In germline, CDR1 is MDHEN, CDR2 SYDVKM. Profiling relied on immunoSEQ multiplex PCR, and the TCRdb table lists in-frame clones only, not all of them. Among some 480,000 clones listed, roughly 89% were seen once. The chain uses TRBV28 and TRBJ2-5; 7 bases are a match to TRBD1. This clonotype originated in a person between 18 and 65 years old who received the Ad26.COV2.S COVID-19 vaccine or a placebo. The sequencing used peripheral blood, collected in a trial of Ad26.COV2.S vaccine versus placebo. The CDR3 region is CASSPTGSQETQYF. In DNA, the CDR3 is TGTGCCAGCAGTCCGACAGGGTCCCAAGAGACCCAGTACTTC.